The TCR beta chain under discussion was sequenced for a study of cytomegalovirus exposure and HLA in healthy donors. Trimming cost V 0 bases and J 2 bases; bases outside gene matches: 5. The CDR3 runs 16 residues. Looked up from germline, CDR1 is SGHNT and CDR2 is YYREEE (reference sequence). Both 60 Vbeta primers and 13 Jbeta primers went into the PCR. Produced via immunoSEQ multiplex PCR; TCRdb's table is partial and in-frame only. The sample has 95,000 or so clones, 81% seen once. The origin of this receptor is a woman aged 70-85 years in good health and CMV-seropositive. V usage is TRBV5-4 and J usage is TRBJ2-5; TRBD2 aligns across 9 bases. What was sequenced was PBMCs. As DNA, the CDR3 is TGTGCCAGCAGCTTGGGGCTAGCGGGACCACAAGAGACCCAGTACTTC. Its protein product is CASSLGLAGPQETQYF.